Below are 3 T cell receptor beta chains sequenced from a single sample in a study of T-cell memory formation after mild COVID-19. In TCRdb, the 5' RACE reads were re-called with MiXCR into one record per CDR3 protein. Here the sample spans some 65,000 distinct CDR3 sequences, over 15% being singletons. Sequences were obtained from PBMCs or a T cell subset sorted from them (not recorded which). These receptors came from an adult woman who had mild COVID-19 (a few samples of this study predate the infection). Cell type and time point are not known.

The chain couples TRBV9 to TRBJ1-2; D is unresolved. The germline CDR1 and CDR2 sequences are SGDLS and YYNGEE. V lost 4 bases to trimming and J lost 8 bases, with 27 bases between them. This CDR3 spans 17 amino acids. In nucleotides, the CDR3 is TGTGCCAGCAGCCCCCGTGGTGTGGACCCCTTACCGGGAGGCTACACCTTC. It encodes CASSPRGVDPLPGGYTF.

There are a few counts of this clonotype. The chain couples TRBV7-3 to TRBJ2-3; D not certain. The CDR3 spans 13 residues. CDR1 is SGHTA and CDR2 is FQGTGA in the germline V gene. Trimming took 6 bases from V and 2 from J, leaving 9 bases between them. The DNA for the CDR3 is TGTGCCAGCAGAGCAACCTTCACAGATACGCAGTATTTT. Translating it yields CASRATFTDTQYF.

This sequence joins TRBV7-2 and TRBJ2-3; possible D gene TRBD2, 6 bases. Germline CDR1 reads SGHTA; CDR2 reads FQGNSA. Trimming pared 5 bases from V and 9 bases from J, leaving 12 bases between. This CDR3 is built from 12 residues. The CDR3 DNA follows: TGTGCCAGCAGCCCAGAAAGCGGGACGCAGTATTTT. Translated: CASSPESGTQYF.